This TCR beta chain was sequenced for a study of T cell repertoires in cytomegalovirus infection. Study background: Shared public TCR beta signatures pointed to both CMV infection and a matching HLA type. Study-wide findings and caveats: Identification of carriers of CMV plus the relevant HLA was achieved through cumulative public TCR beta family frequency. In two of eight donors, the top clonotype was HLA-C-restricted CMV-specific.

Germline values: CDR1 MNHEY, CDR2 SVGEGT. Trimming removed 6 bases at V and 8 bases at J, with 11 bases between. The CDR3 spans 12 residues. This clonotype has a single count. The target antigen is unknown. TCRdb ran MiXCR on the reads and lists one entry per CDR3 protein. The repertoire has a few hundred thousand distinct CDR3 sequences, about 17% of them found once; the top ten carry roughly 45%. The TCR originated in a human donor in good health (CMV status not recorded). Some clones in this sample may be carry-over from other donors' samples. The rearrangement joins TRBV6-2 or TRBV6-3 to TRBJ2-4; D might be TRBD2 (5 bases). The material sequenced was CD8+ T cells from PBMCs. CDR3 in DNA: TGTGCCAGCAGCCGGGATTTGGACATTCAGTACTTC. Encoded protein: CASSRDLDIQYF.